The source of this T cell receptor (beta chain) is a study of blood T cell repertoires in COVID-19. V lost 8 bases and J lost 4, with 14 bases in between. This CDR3 has 13 amino acids. The germline V gene has CDR1 SGHVS and CDR2 FQNEAQ. Measured with immunoSEQ multiplex PCR; TCRdb has only the in-frame clones, and not every one. The table shows around 300,000 clones, with around 90% occurring only once. The chain combines TRBV7-8 with TRBJ2-5; weak D call: TRBD2 (8 bases). The origin of this receptor is a woman younger than 45 with COVID-19, enrolled during active disease. The sample was peripheral blood. CDR3 amino acids: CASRGGTVETQYF. The CDR3, as DNA: TGTGCCAGCCGGGGGGGGACAGTAGAGACCCAGTACTTC.